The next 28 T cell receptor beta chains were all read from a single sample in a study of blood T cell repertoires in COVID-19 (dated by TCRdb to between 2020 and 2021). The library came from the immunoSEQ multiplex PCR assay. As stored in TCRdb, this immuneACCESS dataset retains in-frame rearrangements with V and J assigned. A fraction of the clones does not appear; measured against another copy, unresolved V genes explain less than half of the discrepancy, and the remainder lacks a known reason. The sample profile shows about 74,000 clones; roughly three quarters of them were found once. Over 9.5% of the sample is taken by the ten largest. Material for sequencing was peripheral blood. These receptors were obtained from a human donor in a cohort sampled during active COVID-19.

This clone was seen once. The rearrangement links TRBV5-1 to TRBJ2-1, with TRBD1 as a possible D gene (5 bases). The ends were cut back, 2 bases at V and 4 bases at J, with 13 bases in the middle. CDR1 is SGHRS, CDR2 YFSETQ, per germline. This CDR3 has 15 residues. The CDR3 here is CASSLSTEFYNEQFF. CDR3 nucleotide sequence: TGCGCCAGCAGCTTATCGACAGAATTTTACAATGAGCAGTTCTTC.

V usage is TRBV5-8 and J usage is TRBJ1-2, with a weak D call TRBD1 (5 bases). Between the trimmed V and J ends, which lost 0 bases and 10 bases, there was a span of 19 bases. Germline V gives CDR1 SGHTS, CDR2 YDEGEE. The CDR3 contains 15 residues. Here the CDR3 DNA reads TGTGCCAGCAGCTTGGCCCCAGGCAGGGTCGTGTTCTACACCTTC. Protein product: CASSLAPGRVVFYTF.

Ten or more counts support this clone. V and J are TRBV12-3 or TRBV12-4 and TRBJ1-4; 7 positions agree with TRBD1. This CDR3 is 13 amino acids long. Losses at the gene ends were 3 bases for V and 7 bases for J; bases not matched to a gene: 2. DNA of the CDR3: TGTGCCAGCAGTTTTAAGGGGGCTGAAAAACTGTTTTTT. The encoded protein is CASSFKGAEKLFF.

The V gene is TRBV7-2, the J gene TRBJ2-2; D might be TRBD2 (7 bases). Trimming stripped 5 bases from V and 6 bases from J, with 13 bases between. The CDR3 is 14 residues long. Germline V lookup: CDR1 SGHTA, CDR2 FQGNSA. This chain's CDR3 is CASSLGGASGELFF. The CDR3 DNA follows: TGTGCCAGCAGCCTTGGGGGGGCCTCCGGGGAGCTGTTTTTT.

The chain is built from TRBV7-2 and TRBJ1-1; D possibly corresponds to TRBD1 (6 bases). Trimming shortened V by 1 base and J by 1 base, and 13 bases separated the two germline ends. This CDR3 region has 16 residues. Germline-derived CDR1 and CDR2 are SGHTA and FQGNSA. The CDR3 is CASSLGSGASNTEAFF. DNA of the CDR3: TGTGCCAGCAGCTTAGGTTCAGGGGCCTCGAACACTGAAGCTTTCTTT.

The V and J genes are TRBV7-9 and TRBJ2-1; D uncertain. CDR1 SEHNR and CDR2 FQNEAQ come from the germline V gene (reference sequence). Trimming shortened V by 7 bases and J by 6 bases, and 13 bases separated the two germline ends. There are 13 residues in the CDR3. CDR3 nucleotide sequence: TGTGCCAGCACACCGGGTCCTCCCAATGAGCAGTTCTTC. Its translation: CASTPGPPNEQFF.

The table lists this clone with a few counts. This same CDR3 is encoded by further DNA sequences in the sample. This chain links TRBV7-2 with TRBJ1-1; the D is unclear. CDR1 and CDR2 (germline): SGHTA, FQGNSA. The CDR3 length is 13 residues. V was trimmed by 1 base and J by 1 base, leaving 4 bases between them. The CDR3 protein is CASSLGRNTEAFF. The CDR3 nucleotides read TGTGCCAGCAGCTTAGGCAGGAACACTGAAGCTTTCTTT. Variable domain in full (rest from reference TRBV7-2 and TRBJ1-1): GAGVSQSPSNKVTEKGKDVELRCDPISGHTALYWYRQSLGQGLEFLIYFQGNSAPDKSGLPSDRFSAERTGGSVSTLTIQRTQQEDSAVYLCASSLGRNTEAFFGQGTRLTVV.

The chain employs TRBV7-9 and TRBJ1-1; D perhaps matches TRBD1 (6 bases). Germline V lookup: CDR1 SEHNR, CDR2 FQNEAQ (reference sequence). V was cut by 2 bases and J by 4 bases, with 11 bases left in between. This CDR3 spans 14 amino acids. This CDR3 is CASSLRGAATEAFF. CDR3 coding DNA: TGTGCCAGCAGCTTACGGGGGGCGGCCACTGAAGCTTTCTTT.

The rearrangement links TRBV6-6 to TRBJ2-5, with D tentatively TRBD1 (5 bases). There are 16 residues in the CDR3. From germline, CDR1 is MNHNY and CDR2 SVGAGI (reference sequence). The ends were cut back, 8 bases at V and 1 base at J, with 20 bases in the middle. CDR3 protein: CASLAGVRVAQETQYF. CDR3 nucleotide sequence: TGTGCCAGCCTCGCTGGGGTCAGGGTGGCCCAAGAGACCCAGTACTTC.

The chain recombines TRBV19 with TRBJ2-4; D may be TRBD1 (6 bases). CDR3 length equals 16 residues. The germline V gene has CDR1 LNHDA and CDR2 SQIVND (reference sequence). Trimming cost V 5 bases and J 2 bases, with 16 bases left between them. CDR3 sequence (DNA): TGTGCCAGTAGTGCCCAGGGGTTCGGGACCAAAAACATTCAGTACTTC. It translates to CASSAQGFGTKNIQYF.

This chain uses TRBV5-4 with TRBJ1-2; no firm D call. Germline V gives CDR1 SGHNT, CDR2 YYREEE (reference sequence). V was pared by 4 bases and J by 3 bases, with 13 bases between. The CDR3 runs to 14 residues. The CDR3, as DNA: TGTGCCAGCAGCCCGTCTATGAGGGACTATGGCTACACCTTC. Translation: CASSPSMRDYGYTF.

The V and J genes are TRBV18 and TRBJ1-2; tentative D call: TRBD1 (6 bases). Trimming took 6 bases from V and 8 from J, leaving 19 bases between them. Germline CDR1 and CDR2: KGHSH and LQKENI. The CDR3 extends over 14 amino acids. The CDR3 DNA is TGTGCCAGCTCTCCCAGGGGCAGAAAGGAAGGCTACACCTTC. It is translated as CASSPRGRKEGYTF.

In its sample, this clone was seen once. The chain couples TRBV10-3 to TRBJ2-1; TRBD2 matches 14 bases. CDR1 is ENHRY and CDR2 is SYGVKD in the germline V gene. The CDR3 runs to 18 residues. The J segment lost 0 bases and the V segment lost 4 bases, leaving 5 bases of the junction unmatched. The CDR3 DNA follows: TGTGCCATCAGTGGTGGGACTAGCGGGAGAATCTCCTACAATGAGCAGTTCTTC. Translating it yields CAISGGTSGRISYNEQFF.

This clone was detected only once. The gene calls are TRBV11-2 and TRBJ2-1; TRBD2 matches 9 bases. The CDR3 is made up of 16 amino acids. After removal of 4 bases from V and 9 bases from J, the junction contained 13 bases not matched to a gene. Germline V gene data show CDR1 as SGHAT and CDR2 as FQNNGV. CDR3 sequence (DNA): TGTGCCAGCAGCTCCCGACTAGCGGAAGGATTGAGTGAGCAGTTCTTC. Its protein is CASSSRLAEGLSEQFF.

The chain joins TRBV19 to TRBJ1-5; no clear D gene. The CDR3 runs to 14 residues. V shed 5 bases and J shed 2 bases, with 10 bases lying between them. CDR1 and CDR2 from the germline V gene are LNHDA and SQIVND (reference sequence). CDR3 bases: TGTGCCAGTAGTCTCCCCGGGGGCAATCAGCCCCAGCATTTT. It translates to CASSLPGGNQPQHF.

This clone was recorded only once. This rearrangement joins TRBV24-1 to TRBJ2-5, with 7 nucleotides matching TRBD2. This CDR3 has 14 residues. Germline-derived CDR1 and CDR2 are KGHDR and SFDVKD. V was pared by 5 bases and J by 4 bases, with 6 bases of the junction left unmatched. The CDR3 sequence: CATSALGGTETQYF. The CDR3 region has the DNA TGTGCCACCAGTGCCTTGGGAGGGACAGAGACCCAGTACTTC.

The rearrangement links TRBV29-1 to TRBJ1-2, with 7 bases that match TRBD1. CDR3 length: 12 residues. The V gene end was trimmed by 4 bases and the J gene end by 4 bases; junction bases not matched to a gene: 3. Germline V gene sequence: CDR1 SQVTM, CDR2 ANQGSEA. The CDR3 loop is CSVVSGGYGYTF. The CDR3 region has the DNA TGCAGCGTTGTTTCAGGGGGCTATGGCTACACCTTC.

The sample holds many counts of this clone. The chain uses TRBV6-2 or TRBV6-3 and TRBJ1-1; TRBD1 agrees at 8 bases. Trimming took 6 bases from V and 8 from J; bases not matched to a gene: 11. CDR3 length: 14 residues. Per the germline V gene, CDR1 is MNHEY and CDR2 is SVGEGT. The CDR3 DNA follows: TGTGCCAGCAGCCCCGGGGGCAGGGGGCGAGAAGCTTTCTTT. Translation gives CASSPGGRGREAFF.

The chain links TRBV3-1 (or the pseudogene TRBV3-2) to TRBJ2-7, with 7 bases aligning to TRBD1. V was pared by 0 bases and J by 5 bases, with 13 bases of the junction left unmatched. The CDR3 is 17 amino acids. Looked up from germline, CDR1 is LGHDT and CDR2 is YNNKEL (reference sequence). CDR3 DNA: TGTGCCAGCAGCCAAGATAAAGACAGGGATTTGAGGGACGAGCAGTACGTC. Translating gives CASSQDKDRDLRDEQYV.

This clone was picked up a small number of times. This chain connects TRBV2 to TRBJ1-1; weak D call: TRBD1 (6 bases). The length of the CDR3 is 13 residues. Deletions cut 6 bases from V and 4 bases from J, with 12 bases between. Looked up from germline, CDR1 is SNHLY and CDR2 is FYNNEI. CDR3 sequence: CASSVQGSTEAFF. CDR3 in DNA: TGTGCCAGCAGCGTACAGGGAAGCACTGAAGCTTTCTTT.

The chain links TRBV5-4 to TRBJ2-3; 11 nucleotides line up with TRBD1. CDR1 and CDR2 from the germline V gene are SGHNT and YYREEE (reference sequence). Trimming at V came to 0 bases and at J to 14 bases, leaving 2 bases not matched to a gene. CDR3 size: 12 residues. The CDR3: CASSLGTGGPYF. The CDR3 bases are TGTGCCAGCAGCTTGGGGACAGGGGGCCCGTATTTT. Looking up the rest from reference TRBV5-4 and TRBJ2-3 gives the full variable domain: ETGVTQSPTHLIKTRGQQVTLRCSSQSGHNTVSWYQQALGQGPQFIFQYYREEENGRGNFPPRFSGLQFPNYSSELNVNALELDDSALYLCASSLGTGGPYFGPGTRLTVL.

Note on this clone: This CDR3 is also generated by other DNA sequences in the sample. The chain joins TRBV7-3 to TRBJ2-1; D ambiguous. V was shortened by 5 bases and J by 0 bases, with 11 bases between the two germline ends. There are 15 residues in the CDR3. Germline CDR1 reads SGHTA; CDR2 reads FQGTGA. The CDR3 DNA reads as TGTGCCAGCAGCCCAGCTCCTAGCTCCTACAATGAGCAGTTCTTC. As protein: CASSPAPSSYNEQFF.

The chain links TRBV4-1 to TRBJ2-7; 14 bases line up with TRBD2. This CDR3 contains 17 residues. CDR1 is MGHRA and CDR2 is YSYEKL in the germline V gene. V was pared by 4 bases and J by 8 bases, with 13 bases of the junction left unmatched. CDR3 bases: TGCGCCAGCAGCCCGAACGGAGCCGGGACTAGCGGGAGTAAGCAGTACGTC. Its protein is CASSPNGAGTSGSKQYV.

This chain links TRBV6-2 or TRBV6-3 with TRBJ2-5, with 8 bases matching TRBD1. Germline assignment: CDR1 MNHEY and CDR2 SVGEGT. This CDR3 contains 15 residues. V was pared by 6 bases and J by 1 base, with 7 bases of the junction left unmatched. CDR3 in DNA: TGTGCCAGCAGCTCGGACAGGGACGTCCAAGAGACCCAGTACTTC. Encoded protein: CASSSDRDVQETQYF.

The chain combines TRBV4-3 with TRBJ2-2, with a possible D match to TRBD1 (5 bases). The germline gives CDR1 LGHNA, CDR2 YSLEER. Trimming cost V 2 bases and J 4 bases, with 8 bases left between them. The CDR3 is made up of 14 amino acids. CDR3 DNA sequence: TGCGCCAGCAGCCAACGAAGGGGCACCGGGGAGCTGTTTTTT. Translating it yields CASSQRRGTGELFF.

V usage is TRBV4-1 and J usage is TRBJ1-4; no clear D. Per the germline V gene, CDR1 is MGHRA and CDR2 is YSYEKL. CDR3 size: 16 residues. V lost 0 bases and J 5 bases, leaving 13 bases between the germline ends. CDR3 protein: CASSQDLASSNEKLFF. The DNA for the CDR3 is TGCGCCAGCAGCCAAGATCTGGCCAGTTCCAATGAAAAACTGTTTTTT.

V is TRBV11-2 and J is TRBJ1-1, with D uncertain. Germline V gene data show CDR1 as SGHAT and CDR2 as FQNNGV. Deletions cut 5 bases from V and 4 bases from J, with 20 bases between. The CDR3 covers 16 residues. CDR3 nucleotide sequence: TGTGCCAGCAGCACGCGGACTTTTCCAAGGAGCACTGAAGCTTTCTTT. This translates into CASSTRTFPRSTEAFF.

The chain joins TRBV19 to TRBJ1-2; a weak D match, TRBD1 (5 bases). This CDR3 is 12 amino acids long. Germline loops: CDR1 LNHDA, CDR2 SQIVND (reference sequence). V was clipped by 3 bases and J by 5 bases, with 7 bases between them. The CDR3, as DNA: TGTGCCAGTAGTATGGGGGGTTATGGCTACACCTTC. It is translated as CASSMGGYGYTF.